This T cell receptor (beta chain) comes out of a study of blood T cell repertoires in COVID-19. Measured with immunoSEQ multiplex PCR; TCRdb has only the in-frame clones, and not every one. The profile shows roughly 270,000 clones, around 85% of them singletons. Germline assignment: CDR1 LNHDA and CDR2 SQIVND (reference sequence). There are 12 residues in the CDR3. V was pared by 8 bases and J by 5 bases, with 13 bases between. The receptor comes from a woman aged 45 to 65 who had recovered from COVID-19. The sample was PBMCs or T cells enriched from blood (not recorded which). This chain uses TRBV19 with TRBJ2-7; a possible D gene is TRBD2 (5 bases). CDR3 bases: TGTGCCAGTTCGGGGTTCGCAGACGAGCAGTACTTC. Amino acids: CASSGFADEQYF.